This is a list of T cell receptor beta chains from one sample in a study of T cell repertoires in cytomegalovirus infection. MiXCR, applied by TCRdb to the reads, yields one record per CDR3 protein. This table has approximately 110,000 distinct CDR3 sequences, more than 25% appearing once. These receptors lack a known antigen. Sequenced here: CD8+ T cells from cultured PBMCs, sampled from culture after CMV antigen stimulation. These TCRs come from a human donor in good health (CMV status not recorded). Some clones in this sample may be carry-over from other donors' samples. Both conserved end residues are part of each CDR3. D genes are given only for firm matches. Clone size is not always given. Where it is, it says once, few, many or a class for expanded clones.

clone size	V gene	D gene	J gene	CDR3 protein	CDR3 DNA
-	TRBV11-3	TRBD1	TRBJ2-1	CASSLEQGASYNEQFF	TGTGCCAGCAGCTTAGAGCAGGGGGCTTCCTACAATGAGCAGTTCTTC
many	TRBV7-6	-	TRBJ2-1	CASSLGQTGYNEQFF	TGTGCCAGCAGCTTAGGGCAGACGGGGTACAATGAGCAGTTCTTC
-	TRBV7-9	-	TRBJ2-3	CASSSPGSGTDTQYF	TGTGCCAGCAGCTCCCCAGGGTCCGGGACAGATACGCAGTATTTT
-	TRBV6-5	-	TRBJ2-2	CASSYSRVLGTGELFF	TGTGCCAGCAGTTACTCGAGGGTTTTGGGCACCGGGGAGCTGTTTTTT
many	TRBV6-2/TRBV6-3	-	TRBJ2-7	CASSPGIEQYF	TGTGCCAGCAGTCCAGGGATCGAGCAGTACTTC
-	TRBV7-2	-	TRBJ2-2	CASSLSQLNTGELFF	TGTGCCAGCAGCTTATCGCAGCTGAACACCGGGGAGCTGTTTTTT
-	TRBV7-8	-	TRBJ2-1	CASSLTPRYNSYNEQFF	TGTGCCAGCAGCTTAACCCCAAGATACAACTCCTACAATGAGCAGTTCTTC
few	TRBV9	TRBD1	TRBJ2-1	CASSVDGTGGNEQFF	TGTGCCAGCAGCGTAGATGGTACAGGGGGCAATGAGCAGTTCTTC
many	TRBV4-3	-	TRBJ1-3	CASSQDRITGNTIYF	TGCGCCAGCAGCCAAGACAGGATCACTGGAAACACCATATATTTT
-	TRBV27	-	TRBJ1-1	CASSSTENTEAFF	TGTGCCAGCAGTTCGACAGAGAACACTGAAGCTTTCTTT
-	TRBV6-5	-	TRBJ1-1	CASSYSSGLNTEAFF	TGTGCCAGCAGTTACTCTTCGGGGTTGAACACTGAAGCTTTCTTT
-	TRBV7-3	-	TRBJ2-3	CASSPSGSTDTQYF	TGTGCCAGCAGTCCTTCCGGAAGCACAGATACGCAGTATTTT